This T cell receptor beta chain was sequenced for a study of tumor-infiltrating lymphocytes in primary liver carcinoma. Looking at the study overall: Donors underwent surgery for histopathologically diagnosed primary liver carcinoma. There were roughly 3.5 to 8 million productive TCRbeta reads per sample, a yield similar across tissue types.

Study results and limitations: Overlap in tumor-adjacent and tumor-blood pairs fell below that of tumor region pairs.

About this clonotype: Its cognate antigen is unknown.

Unsorted whole blood supplied the RNA, and germline DNA was extracted too. The V end was cut by 0 bases, the J end by 1 base, with 13 bases between. CDR1 is SGHNT and CDR2 is YYREEE in the germline V gene (reference sequence). The length of the CDR3 is 16 residues. A primer in the constant region served to generate TCR beta cDNA from 450 to 650 ng of total RNA. Slightly modified ARM-PCR served as the procedure for the TCR beta libraries. These libraries came from three rounds of nested multiplex PCR. TRBV1-TRBV30 forward and Cbeta reverse primers drove the first two roughly 10-cycle rounds. TCRdb fed the multiplex PCR reads into MiXCR, producing one record per CDR3 protein. The sample holds roughly 330,000 distinct CDR3 sequences, around three fifths seen once.

The chain joins TRBV5-4 to TRBJ2-5; D uncertain. The clonotype was recovered from a man aged 35 to 55 with primary liver carcinoma and hepatitis B virus infection. Sequencing was carried out using peripheral blood. The CDR3 nucleotides are TGTGCCAGCAGCTTGGCTACGGCAATCGGCCAAGAGACCCAGTACTTC. This gives the protein CASSLATAIGQETQYF.